This T cell receptor beta chain was recorded in a study of T cell responses to AZD1222 COVID-19 vaccine listed by TCRdb under 2021. Turning to the overall study: AZD1222 recipients whose second dose came at about 4 weeks and those whose second dose came at about 12 weeks were combined into one group, since spike-specific TCR depth and breadth did not differ between the two schedules. TCR sequencing covered fewer than 250 trial participants: roughly 200 given two doses of AZD1222 and about 26 given two doses of MenACWY control vaccine. Trial participants were enrolled by age into subgroups of 18-55, 56-69 and 70-plus years, and around 150, 29 and 61 TCR-sequenced participants, respectively, were included in these subgroups. Beyond this particular receptor, the publication reports: After two AZD1222 doses, both the breadth and the depth of spike-specific TCRs were significantly higher than at day 0 and than in MenACWY recipients. Conclusions about previously exposed vaccinees are limited because only a handful of AZD1222 recipients were SARS-CoV-2 seropositive at baseline. Reportedly, almost half of the unique spike-specific TCRs recognized epitopes lying outside the regions that are mutated in the B.1.351 and B.1.1.7 variants. In the small 56-69-year group, the increase in depth fell short of significance, most likely because of low power. No day 14 peak-response samples were available, so repertoires were characterized only after the peak T cell response. Most participants were white British and females outnumbered males, and the authors suggested that clonal diversity may have been underestimated. CD4 TCRs associated with the vaccine covered the entire spike protein, and the dominant responses were in regions 160-218 and 743-854.

For this clone: This clone's antigen is unknown. It has no much larger one-base neighbor in the sample; base qualities were not kept.

In light of the paper, this sample's time point label describes: baseline before first vaccination. Vaccinee samples were obtained from the UK trials COV001 and COV002, which included a single-blind randomized controlled phase 2/3 trial of AZD1222 (ChAdOx1 nCoV-19) in healthy adults. Trial participant PBMC samples were collected at day 0 and day 28 after the second dose for TCRbeta chain sequencing. The CDR3 regions of human TCRbeta chains were analyzed by immunosequencing. Concerning the study's data processing: TCRs in the repertoires were compared against a reference library of SARS-CoV-2-specific TCRs that had been generated with the MIRA antigen-specificity platform. Breadth meant the fraction of unique TCRs that were SARS-CoV-2-associated, whereas depth meant the fraction of total T cells that were SARS-CoV-2-associated. Using the MIRA data, each spike-specific TCR was mapped to the spike region that the TCR reacts to and placed in a CD4 or CD8 class. Log10-transformed breadth and depth values were compared by one-way ANOVA with Sidak's multiple comparisons tests. TCRdb carries this immuneACCESS record with in-frame sequences only. Its versions omit some clonotypes, under half of them owing to an unresolved V gene in the studies checked, with the rest unexplained. V, J and clone size derive from that table, while D and trimming were established from the DNA sequence. In all, the sample holds about 98,000 clones, and 85% to 90% of those were seen once. The ten largest account for 5% of the sample.

From the cysteine through the phenylalanine, the CDR3 covers 14 amino acids. Kept here is only the CDR3 DNA, which spans 42 bases and is read in frame from base 1. CDR1 and CDR2 are drawn from the germline V gene (reference sequence): LGHDT, YNNKEL. V gives up 0 bases and J gives up 7 bases, and the segment between their germline ends measures 12 bases. The TCR sequence derives from an adult in good health. The sequenced sample was peripheral blood, obtained on day 0 of AZD1222 vaccination. This chain is built from TRBV3-1 (or the pseudogene TRBV3-2) and TRBJ1-2; TRBD1 could be the D gene, as 5 bases match. At the DNA level, the sequence is TGTGCCAGCAGCCAAGAAGGCAGGGCACGTGGCTACACCTTC. This yields the protein CASSQEGRARGYTF.